Each of the 28 T cell receptor beta chains below was sequenced from the same sample in a study of long-term antiretroviral therapy in people with HIV. Running of the v3.0 immunoSEQ assay took place at survey level. TCRdb's copy holds only in-frame clones and misses some; the assay was immunoSEQ multiplex PCR. The repertoire has under 20,000 clones, 90% to 95% of them found once; the top ten carry over 10%. The sample in question was unsorted PBMCs, obtained 0.6 years after starting antiretroviral therapy. The receptors originated from a woman aged 40 to 50 with HIV.

The J gene is TRBJ2-3, the V gene TRBV30; TRBD2 is a possible D gene (5 bases). The CDR3 spans 17 residues. The germline CDR1 and CDR2 sequences are GTSNPN and SVGIG (reference sequence). Trimming removed 3 bases at V and 2 bases at J, with 21 bases between. The CDR3 region has the DNA TGTGCCTGGAGAGCTGGAGGTTCGGCAGGCTACACAGATACGCAGTATTTT. Its translation is CAWRAGGSAGYTDTQYF.

The chain employs TRBV11-2 and TRBJ1-1; D perhaps matches TRBD1 (6 bases). The CDR3 extends over 16 amino acids. The germline V gene encodes CDR1 SGHAT and CDR2 FQNNGV. Trimming shortened V by 1 base and J by 5 bases, and 17 bases separated the two germline ends. CDR3 in amino acids: CASSLVTGFLGTEAFF. The CDR3 DNA is TGTGCCAGCAGCTTAGTAACAGGGTTTCTGGGGACTGAAGCTTTCTTT.

This chain links TRBV6-1 with TRBJ2-7, with D unresolved. The CDR3 length is 16 residues. Trimming removed 1 base from V and 0 bases from J, with 13 bases in between. Germline CDR1 and CDR2: MNHNS and SASEGT. CDR3 sequence (DNA): TGTGCCAGCAGTGAAGGCAGCTCCCGATTCTCCTACGAGCAGTACTTC. Its translation is CASSEGSSRFSYEQYF.

The chain recombines TRBV18 with TRBJ1-1, with 11 nucleotides matching TRBD1. This CDR3 is 14 amino acids long. CDR1 and CDR2 from the germline V gene are KGHSH and LQKENI. J was trimmed by 6 bases and V by 6 bases; bases with no gene match: 6. CDR3 amino acids: CASSGTGGDSEAFF. The CDR3 DNA reads TGTGCCAGCTCCGGGACAGGGGGGGATTCTGAAGCTTTCTTT. The full variable domain, rest sourced from reference TRBV18 and TRBJ1-1, is NAGVMQNPRHLVRRRGQEARLRCSPMKGHSHVYWYRQLPEEGLKFMVYLQKENIIDESGMPKERFSAEFPKEGPSILRIQQVVRGDSAAYFCASSGTGGDSEAFFGQGTRLTVV.

The genes are TRBV7-7 and TRBJ1-3, with D possibly matching TRBD1 (6 bases). Germline V gives CDR1 SSHAT, CDR2 FNYEAQ (reference sequence). V was clipped by 4 bases and J by 2 bases, with 9 bases between them. CDR3 length: 14 residues. The CDR3 here is CASSSDRTGNTIYF. In nucleotides, the CDR3 is TGTGCCAGCAGCTCAGACAGGACTGGAAACACCATATATTTT. The full variable domain, completed using reference TRBV7-7 and TRBJ1-3, is GAGVSQSPRYKVTKRGQDVTLRCDPISSHATLYWYQQALGQGPEFLTYFNYEAQPDKSGLPSDRFSAERPEGSISTLTIQRTEQRDSAMYRCASSSDRTGNTIYFGEGSWLTVV.

The chain uses TRBV10-3 and TRBJ2-2; tentatively, D is TRBD1 or TRBD2 (6 bases each). The CDR3 loop spans 15 amino acids. CDR1 is ENHRY, CDR2 SYGVKD, per germline. Trimming took 8 bases from V and 4 from J, leaving 17 bases between them. In DNA, the CDR3 is TGTGCCATCTCGAACCGGGGGCTCGGCACCGGGGAGCTGTTTTTT. It translates to CAISNRGLGTGELFF.

J is TRBJ1-4 and V is TRBV6-5; 10 positions agree with TRBD1. Trimming at V came to 0 bases and at J to 6 bases, leaving 1 base not matched to a gene. CDR3 length equals 15 residues. Germline-derived CDR1 and CDR2 are MNHEY and SVGAGI. In nucleotides, the CDR3 is TGTGCCAGCAGTTACTCGGGGACAGGGGATGAAAAACTGTTTTTT. The encoded protein is CASSYSGTGDEKLFF.

This clone was seen once. The V and J genes are TRBV5-6 and TRBJ1-1; weak D call: TRBD1 (5 bases). The CDR3 spans 14 residues. Between the trimmed V and J ends, which lost 3 bases and 0 bases, there was a span of 9 bases. CDR1 is SGHDT, CDR2 YYEEEE, per germline. CDR3 residues: CASSWGRLNTEAFF. The CDR3 DNA follows: TGTGCCAGCAGCTGGGGACGGCTGAACACTGAAGCTTTCTTT.

The rearrangement joins TRBV9 to TRBJ1-6; possible D gene TRBD1, 5 bases. The CDR3 extends over 14 amino acids. Germline lookup yields CDR1 SGDLS and CDR2 YYNGEE. V was pared by 3 bases and J by 7 bases, with 11 bases between. The CDR3 loop is CASSAGDRNSPLHF. As DNA, the CDR3 is TGTGCCAGCAGCGCCGGCGACAGAAATTCACCCCTCCACTTT.

The chain combines TRBV6-1 with TRBJ1-1, with D tentatively TRBD1 (5 bases). V lost 5 bases and J lost 2, with 12 bases in between. The CDR3 spans 14 residues. Germline values: CDR1 MNHNS, CDR2 SASEGT. The CDR3, as DNA: TGTGCCAGCAGTTTTTCCGACAGAAACACTGAAGCTTTCTTT. Residues: CASSFSDRNTEAFF.

This chain joins TRBV18 and TRBJ1-4; D is perhaps TRBD1 (6 bases). Trimming shortened V by 3 bases and J by 7 bases, and 12 bases separated the two germline ends. Germline V gene lookup returns CDR1 KGHSH and CDR2 LQKENI. This CDR3 has 14 residues. CDR3 sequence (DNA): TGTGCCAGCTCACCGCCTGCGGGGGCTGAAAAACTGTTTTTT. Residues: CASSPPAGAEKLFF.

V usage is TRBV9 and J usage is TRBJ2-3; D is possibly TRBD1 (5 bases). Germline CDR1 is SGDLS and CDR2 is YYNGEE. With 0 bases removed from V and 5 bases from J, the gap between germline ends came to 10 bases. This CDR3 is 14 amino acids long. This CDR3 reads CASSVGGLKDTQYF. CDR3 sequence (DNA): TGTGCCAGCAGCGTAGGGGGCCTGAAAGATACGCAGTATTTT.

The rearrangement joins TRBV18 to TRBJ2-1; TRBD1 matches at 9 bases. Trimming removed 5 bases from V and 4 bases from J; junction bases left unmatched: 6. Germline CDR1 and CDR2: KGHSH and LQKENI. This CDR3 has 15 residues. The CDR3 DNA sequence: TGTGCCAGCTCAAGCTGGACAGGGGATTACAATGAGCAGTTCTTC. Residues: CASSSWTGDYNEQFF.

This clone was observed a few times. V usage is TRBV10-3 and J usage is TRBJ1-2; D gene unclear. Trimming pared 3 bases from V and 4 bases from J, leaving 9 bases between. This CDR3 comprises 13 residues. CDR1 is ENHRY, CDR2 SYGVKD, per germline. CDR3 DNA: TGTGCCATCAGTGACAGTTCACTCTATGGCTACACCTTC. Protein sequence: CAISDSSLYGYTF.

In its sample, this clone was seen once. The CDR3 DNA sequence: TGTGCCAGCAGAAAACGGACGGGAGAGCAGTACTTC. This gives the protein CASRKRTGEQYF. V usage is TRBV6-1 and J usage is TRBJ2-7; D might be TRBD2 (5 bases). V was trimmed by 6 bases and J by 7 bases, leaving 13 bases between them. Germline loops: CDR1 MNHNS, CDR2 SASEGT. This CDR3 comprises 12 residues.

This sequence joins TRBV5-4 and TRBJ2-2; 9 nucleotides agree with TRBD1. Germline V lookup: CDR1 SGHNT, CDR2 YYREEE (reference sequence). This CDR3 contains 15 residues. With 4 bases clipped from V and 3 bases from J, the junction kept 4 bases outside the gene matches. The CDR3 loop is CASSRDRDYTGELFF. The CDR3 DNA is TGTGCCAGCAGCCGGGACAGGGACTACACCGGGGAGCTGTTTTTT.

The rearrangement links TRBV5-4 to TRBJ2-1; perhaps D is TRBD1 or TRBD2 (5 bases each). The CDR3 spans 14 residues. From germline, CDR1 is SGHNT and CDR2 YYREEE (reference sequence). V dropped 0 bases and J dropped 6 bases, with 10 bases sitting between them. The chain's CDR3 is CASSLDSGGNEQFF. CDR3 bases: TGTGCCAGCAGCTTGGATTCTGGGGGCAATGAGCAGTTCTTC.

The sample holds one count of this clone. This chain connects TRBV27 to TRBJ1-1; D unclear. Trimming took 0 bases from V and 2 from J, leaving 13 bases between them. CDR1 and CDR2 from the germline V gene are MNHEY and SMNVEV (reference sequence). There are 16 residues in the CDR3. CDR3 coding DNA: TGTGCCAGCAGTTTATCCAAATTTAGAGAAAACACTGAAGCTTTCTTT. This codes for CASSLSKFRENTEAFF.

The V call is TRBV5-8, the J call TRBJ1-1; TRBD1 might be the D (5 bases). Per germline, CDR1 SGHTS and CDR2 YDEGEE. Between the trimmed V and J ends, which lost 4 bases and 10 bases, there was a span of 14 bases. The CDR3 extends over 12 amino acids. CDR3 in amino acids: CASSVDRVGAFF. The DNA for the CDR3 is TGTGCCAGCAGCGTCGACAGAGTTGGAGCTTTCTTT.

A single count supports this clone. The chain links TRBV30 to TRBJ2-3; a weak D match, TRBD2 (6 bases). V dropped 5 bases and J dropped 5 bases, with 20 bases sitting between them. The CDR3 covers 15 residues. The germline gives CDR1 GTSNPN, CDR2 SVGIG (reference sequence). CDR3 DNA: TGTGCCTGGGACGGCTGGGGCAGGGAGGAAGATACGCAGTATTTT. Encoded protein: CAWDGWGREEDTQYF.

The gene calls are TRBV5-4 and TRBJ2-1; D is perhaps TRBD2 (6 bases). Germline values: CDR1 SGHNT, CDR2 YYREEE (reference sequence). The germline V and J ends were trimmed by 7 bases and 6 bases, with 11 bases remaining between them. The length of the CDR3 is 12 residues. The CDR3 DNA sequence: TGTGCCAGCGGGAGGAGGGGCAATGAGCAGTTCTTC. As protein: CASGRRGNEQFF.

The chain uses TRBV30 and TRBJ1-4, with D possibly matching TRBD1 (5 bases). There are 14 residues in the CDR3. With 1 base removed from V and 2 bases from J, the gap between germline ends came to 8 bases. Germline V gives CDR1 GTSNPN, CDR2 SVGIG (reference sequence). CDR3 amino acids: CAWSAGGTNEKLFF. CDR3 DNA: TGTGCCTGGAGTGCCGGGGGTACTAATGAAAAACTGTTTTTT.

The chain links TRBV19 to TRBJ2-2; 7 bases align to TRBD1. The CDR3 contains 16 residues. Germline-derived CDR1 and CDR2 are LNHDA and SQIVND (reference sequence). V lost 5 bases and J lost 3; bases outside the gene matches: 9. The chain's CDR3 is CASSRTGVGDTGELFF. CDR3 in DNA: TGTGCCAGTAGTCGTACAGGGGTAGGGGACACCGGGGAGCTGTTTTTT. The full variable domain, its missing parts supplied by reference TRBV19 and TRBJ2-2, is DGGITQSPKYLFRKEGQNVTLSCEQNLNHDAMYWYRQDPGQGLRLIYYSQIVNDFQKGDIAEGYSVSREKKESFPLTVTSAQKNPTAFYLCASSRTGVGDTGELFFGEGSRLTVL.

The chain employs TRBV7-9 and TRBJ2-2; 10 bases fit TRBD1. CDR3 length equals 19 residues. The J segment lost 2 bases and the V segment lost 6 bases, leaving 15 bases of the junction unmatched. Germline lookup yields CDR1 SEHNR and CDR2 FQNEAQ (reference sequence). The CDR3 region has the DNA TGTGCCAGCAGTTTTCGGGCCGCGGGACAGGGGACCAACACCGGGGAGCTGTTTTTT. It is translated as CASSFRAAGQGTNTGELFF.

CDR3 sequence reads: CASSWGGSEAFF. CDR3 nucleotide sequence: TGTGCCAGCAGTTGGGGGGGGAGTGAAGCTTTCTTT. This chain joins TRBV6-1 and TRBJ1-1; D is perhaps TRBD1 (5 bases). V was clipped by 5 bases and J by 7 bases, with 11 bases between them. There are 12 residues in the CDR3. Germline values: CDR1 MNHNS, CDR2 SASEGT.

The sample holds one count of this clone. The chain joins TRBV4-3 to TRBJ1-1; TRBD1 might be the D (5 bases). The CDR3 covers 15 residues. Germline CDR1 reads LGHNA; CDR2 reads YSLEER. Trimming shortened V by 1 base and J by 4 bases, and 13 bases separated the two germline ends. The CDR3 DNA is TGCGCCAGCAGCCAAGCGACAGCGGTCCGCACTGAAGCTTTCTTT. Protein sequence: CASSQATAVRTEAFF.

This clone was detected a few times. The rearrangement links TRBV4-1 to TRBJ1-2; D remains ambiguous. Trimming removed 0 bases at V and 4 bases at J, with 9 bases between. This CDR3 is 14 amino acids long. Germline V lookup: CDR1 MGHRA, CDR2 YSYEKL. This CDR3 reads CASSQDTETYGYTF. CDR3 DNA sequence: TGCGCCAGCAGCCAAGATACAGAAACCTATGGCTACACCTTC.

The chain carries TRBV5-4 and TRBJ2-7; 8 bases map to TRBD1. Trimming at V came to 4 bases and at J to 3 bases, leaving 9 bases not matched to a gene. Germline lookup yields CDR1 SGHNT and CDR2 YYREEE (reference sequence). The CDR3 runs 15 residues. The DNA of the CDR3 is TGTGCCAGCAGCCCCCGACAGGGGAGGCACTACGAGCAGTACTTC. Amino acid sequence: CASSPRQGRHYEQYF. The full variable domain, with the rest looked up from reference TRBV5-4 and TRBJ2-7, is ETGVTQSPTHLIKTRGQQVTLRCSSQSGHNTVSWYQQALGQGPQFIFQYYREEENGRGNFPPRFSGLQFPNYSSELNVNALELDDSALYLCASSPRQGRHYEQYFGPGTRLTVT.